Listed here are 2 T cell receptor beta chains from one sample, sequenced in a study of CD8 T cells in ankylosing spondylitis. TCRdb itself ran the 5' RACE reads through MiXCR, one entry per CDR3 protein. The sample has approximately 140,000 distinct CDR3 sequences; 7.5% to 9.5% are singletons. Source material: synovial fluid, either unsorted or a sorted T cell fraction (not recorded which). Receptor source: a male donor with ankylosing spondylitis.

This clonotype was counted between two and nine times. This chain links TRBV28 with TRBJ1-2; D is perhaps TRBD1 (6 bases). Per the germline V gene, CDR1 is MDHEN and CDR2 is SYDVKM. The CDR3 sequence is 13 residues long. Trimming removed 6 bases at V and 8 bases at J, with 16 bases between. CDR3 sequence (DNA): TGTGCCAGCAGCGACAGGTTCGGAGTGGGCTACACCTTC. Translating it yields CASSDRFGVGYTF.

The chain is built from TRBV7-2 and TRBJ1-5; 9 bases align to TRBD1. The V gene's germline CDR1 is SGHTA and CDR2 FQGNSA. Unmatched junction bases numbered 5, after V lost 2 bases and J lost 3 bases. CDR3 length equals 16 residues. DNA of the CDR3: TGTGCCAGCAGCTTAAGGACAGGGGCTACCAATCAGCCCCAGCATTTT. This gives the protein CASSLRTGATNQPQHF.